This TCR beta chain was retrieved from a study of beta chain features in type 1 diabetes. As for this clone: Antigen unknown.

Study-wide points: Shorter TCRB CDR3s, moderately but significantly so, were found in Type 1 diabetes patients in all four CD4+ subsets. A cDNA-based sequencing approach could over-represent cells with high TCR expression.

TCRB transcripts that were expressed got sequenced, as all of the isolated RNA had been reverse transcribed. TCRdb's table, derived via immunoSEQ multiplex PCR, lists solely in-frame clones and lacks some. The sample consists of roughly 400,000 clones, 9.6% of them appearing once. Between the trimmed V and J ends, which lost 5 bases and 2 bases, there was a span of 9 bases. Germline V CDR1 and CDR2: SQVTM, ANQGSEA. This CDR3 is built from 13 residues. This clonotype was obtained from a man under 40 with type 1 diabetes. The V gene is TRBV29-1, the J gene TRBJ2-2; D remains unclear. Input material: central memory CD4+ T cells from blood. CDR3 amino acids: CSVLGPNTGELFF. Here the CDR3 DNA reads TGCAGCGTTCTCGGCCCCAACACCGGGGAGCTGTTTTTT.